This T cell receptor (beta chain) was recorded in a study of sequential checkpoint blockade in melanoma (dated by TCRdb to the late 2010s). As for the study more broadly: Patients were assigned by 1:1 randomization to either first-line nivolumab followed by ipilimumab (arm A) or ipilimumab followed by nivolumab (arm B). Maintenance nivolumab came after both trial sequences. Overall results and qualifications from the work: The response-prediction model combining TCR metrics and mutation burden needs validation in larger, independent patient cohorts.

TCRbeta CDR3 regions were immunosequenced from genomic DNA with the immunoSEQ Assay. Before high-throughput sequencing, genomic DNA was amplified using bias-controlled multiplex PCR. Per the authors' processing: To quantify the absolute abundance of each unique TCRbeta CDR3 region, the sequences were collapsed and filtered. Clonality, defined as 1 minus Pielou's evenness, was calculated using productive rearrangements only. Clones with significantly greater frequencies in on-treatment versus baseline samples were identified using a previously published method. TCRdb mirrors the immuneACCESS table, restricted to in-frame sequences. Some clones are absent from its copies; in checked studies, under half trace to an unresolved V gene, and the reason for the others is unknown. V and J calls and clone size follow that table, whereas D and trimming were derived from the DNA. The sample contains 9,500 to 15,000 clones, around 83% of them found a single time. The ten biggest clones cover approximately 55% of the sample.

Looking up the germline V gene (reference sequence) yields CDR1 MNHEY and CDR2 SMNVEV. The CDR3 goes from the cysteine to the phenylalanine over 12 residues. Only CDR3 DNA is held: 36 bases, read in frame from base 1. At the junction V is shortened by 9 bases and J by 2 bases, with 11 bases in between. As to this clone: The antigen it recognizes is unknown. No clone much larger than this one lies a single base away; base qualities are absent.

The treatment or condition label of this sample denotes: randomized to nivolumab then ipilimumab (arm A) or the reverse (arm B). No trial patient had received prior DNA-damaging chemotherapy. Live CD3+CD8+ cells negative for CD19 and CD56 were sorted from thawed PBMCs on a FACS Aria II flow cytometer. CheckMate 064, a randomized, open-label phase II trial of sequential checkpoint blockade, was the source of the samples, all of which came from patients with melanoma. Leukapheresis was used to collect peripheral blood mononuclear cells, which were then purified with Ficoll-Paque and frozen in human serum with roughly 10% DMSO. Immediately after sorting, the purity of sorted blood CD3+CD8+ cells was verified to be >95%, after which DNA was extracted.

This TCR came from a human donor with melanoma. The sequence links TRBV27 to TRBJ2-7; the D gene cannot be named for sure. The specimen comprised CD8+ T cells sorted from blood (inferred from file names), sampled from a patient given nivolumab and ipilimumab in sequence. The nucleotide sequence is TGTGCCAGTTGGTCACTTCCCTACGAGCAGTACTTC. Translated, this gives CASWSLPYEQYF.